The T cell receptor beta chain described here comes from a study of blood T cell repertoires in COVID-19. At the level of the study: Samples taken during acute and convalescent COVID-19 were collected in the United States, Italy and Spain. PBMCs, B-cell-depleted T cells, or T cells provided the cDNA or gDNA that made up the material.

Germline V gene lookup returns CDR1 SGHRS and CDR2 YFSETQ. The CDR3 is made up of 16 amino acids. V dropped 4 bases and J dropped 7; count of bases not matched to a gene: 6. Authors' methods: Estimation of nucleated cell counts was performed using reference gene primer amplification. Data came from immunoSEQ multiplex PCR; TCRdb stores just in-frame clones and leaves some out. V and J calls and clone size are copied from that table; D and trimming were computed from the DNA. This sample yields 150,000 or so clones, of which around 83% are seen a single time; over 8% belongs to the top ten. The sequencing input was peripheral blood. The TCR was taken from a woman aged 60-75 years with acute or convalescent COVID-19. The chain has TRBV5-1 and TRBJ1-6; TRBD1 matches at 12 bases. For the CDR3, the DNA is TGCGCCAGCAGCCCATGGGACAGGGGGCAGAATTCACCCCTCCACTTT. It yields the protein CASSPWDRGQNSPLHF.